This record looks at one T cell receptor (beta chain) sequence and its context. This sample stems from a study of blood T cell repertoires in COVID-19. The overall study: The United States, Italy and Spain were the sources of the acute and convalescent COVID-19 samples. Sources were T cells, B-cell-depleted T cells, or PBMCs; the material itself was cDNA or gDNA.

Original data processing: Quantification of nucleated cells was approximated via reference gene primer amplification. Assay used: immunoSEQ multiplex PCR; TCRdb lists only in-frame clones, some missing. The D gene and trimming were derived from the DNA, and the V and J assignments and clone size from that table. The sample has just under 60,000 clones, roughly 80% seen once; the top ten hold roughly 10%. The junction had 3 bases not matched to a gene; V was cut back by 2 bases and J by 0 bases. This CDR3 has 16 amino acids. The V gene's germline CDR1 is SEHNR and CDR2 FQNEAQ (reference sequence). The receptor was derived from a human donor in a cohort sampled during active COVID-19. The chain joins TRBV7-9 to TRBJ1-4, with TRBD1 matching 7 bases. Sequences were obtained from peripheral blood. CDR3 DNA sequence: TGTGCCAGCAGCTTAAGGGGGCGAGCAACTAATGAAAAACTGTTTTTT. Translated: CASSLRGRATNEKLFF.